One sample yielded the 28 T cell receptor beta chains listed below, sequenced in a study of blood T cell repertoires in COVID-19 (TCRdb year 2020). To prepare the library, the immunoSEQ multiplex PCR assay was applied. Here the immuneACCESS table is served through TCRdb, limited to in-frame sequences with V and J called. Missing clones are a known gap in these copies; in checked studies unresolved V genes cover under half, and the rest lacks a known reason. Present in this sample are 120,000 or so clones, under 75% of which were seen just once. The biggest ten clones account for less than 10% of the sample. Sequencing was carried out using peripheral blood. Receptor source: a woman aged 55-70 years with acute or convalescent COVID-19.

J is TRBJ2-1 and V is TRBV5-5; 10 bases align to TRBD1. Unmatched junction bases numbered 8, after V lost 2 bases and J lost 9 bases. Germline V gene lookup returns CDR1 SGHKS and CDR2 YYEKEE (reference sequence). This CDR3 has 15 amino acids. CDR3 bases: TGTGCCAGCAGCTTCCGACAGGGGGCTAATCCTGAGCAGTTCTTC. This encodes CASSFRQGANPEQFF. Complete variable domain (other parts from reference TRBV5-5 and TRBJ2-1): DAGVTQSPTHLIKTRGQQVTLRCSPISGHKSVSWYQQVLGQGPQFIFQYYEKEERGRGNFPDRFSARQFPNYSSELNVNALLLGDSALYLCASSFRQGANPEQFFGPGTRLTVL.

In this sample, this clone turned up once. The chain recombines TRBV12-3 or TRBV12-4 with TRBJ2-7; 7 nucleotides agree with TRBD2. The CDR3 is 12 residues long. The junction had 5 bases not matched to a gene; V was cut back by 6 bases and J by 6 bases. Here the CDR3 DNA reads TGTGCCAGCAGCCTTTCGGGGGGCGAGCAGTACTTC. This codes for CASSLSGGEQYF.

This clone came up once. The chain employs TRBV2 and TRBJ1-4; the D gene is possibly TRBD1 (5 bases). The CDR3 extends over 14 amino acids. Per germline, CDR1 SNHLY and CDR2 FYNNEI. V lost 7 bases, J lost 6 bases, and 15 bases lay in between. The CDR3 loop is CASIRGSSYEKLFF. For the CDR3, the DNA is TGTGCCAGCATAAGGGGCAGCTCTTATGAAAAACTGTTTTTT.

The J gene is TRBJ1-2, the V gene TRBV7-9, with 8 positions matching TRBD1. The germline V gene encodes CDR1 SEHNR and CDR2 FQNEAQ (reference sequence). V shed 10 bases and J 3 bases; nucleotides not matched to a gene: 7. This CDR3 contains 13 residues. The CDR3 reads CAIPLDRDYGYTF. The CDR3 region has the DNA TGTGCCATCCCCCTGGACAGGGACTATGGCTACACCTTC. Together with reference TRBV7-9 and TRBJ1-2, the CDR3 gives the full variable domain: DTGVSQNPRHKITKRGQNVTFRCDPISEHNRLYWYRQTLGQGPEFLTYFQNEAQLEKSRLLSDRFSAERPKGSFSTLEIQRTEQGDSAMYLCAIPLDRDYGYTFGSGTRLTVV.

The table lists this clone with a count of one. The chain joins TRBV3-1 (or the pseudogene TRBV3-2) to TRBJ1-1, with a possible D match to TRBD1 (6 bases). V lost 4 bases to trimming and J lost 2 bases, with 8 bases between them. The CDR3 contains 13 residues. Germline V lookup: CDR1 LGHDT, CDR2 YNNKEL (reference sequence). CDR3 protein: CASSRTANTEAFF. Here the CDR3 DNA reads TGTGCCAGCAGCCGGACAGCTAACACTGAAGCTTTCTTT.

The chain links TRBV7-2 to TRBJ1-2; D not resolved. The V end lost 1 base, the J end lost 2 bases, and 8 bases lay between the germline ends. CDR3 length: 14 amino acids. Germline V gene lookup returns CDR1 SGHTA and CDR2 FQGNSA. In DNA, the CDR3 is TGTGCCAGCAGCTTAGATTCAGTAAACTATGGCTACACCTTC. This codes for CASSLDSVNYGYTF.

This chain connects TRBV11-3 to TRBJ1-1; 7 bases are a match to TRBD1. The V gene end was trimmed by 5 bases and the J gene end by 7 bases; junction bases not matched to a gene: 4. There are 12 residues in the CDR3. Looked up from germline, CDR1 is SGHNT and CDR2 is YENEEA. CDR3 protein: CASSRRQGEAFF. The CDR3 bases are TGTGCCAGCAGCCGCCGACAGGGTGAAGCTTTCTTT.

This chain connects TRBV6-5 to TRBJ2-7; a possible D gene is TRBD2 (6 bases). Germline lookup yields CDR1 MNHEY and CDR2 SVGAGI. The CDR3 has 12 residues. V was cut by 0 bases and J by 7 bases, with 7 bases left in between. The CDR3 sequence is CASSYSGREQYF. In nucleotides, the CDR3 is TGTGCCAGCAGTTACTCTGGGAGGGAGCAGTACTTC.

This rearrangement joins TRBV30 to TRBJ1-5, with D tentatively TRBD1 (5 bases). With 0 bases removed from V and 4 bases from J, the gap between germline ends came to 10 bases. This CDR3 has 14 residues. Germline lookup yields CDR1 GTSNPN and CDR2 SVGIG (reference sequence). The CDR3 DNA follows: TGTGCCTGGAGTGTAGAGGAGGGGAATCAGCCCCAGCATTTT. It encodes CAWSVEEGNQPQHF.

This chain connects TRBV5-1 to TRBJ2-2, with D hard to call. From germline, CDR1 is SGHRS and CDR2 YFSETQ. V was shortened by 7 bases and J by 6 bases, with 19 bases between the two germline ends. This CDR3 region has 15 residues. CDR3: CASRRERPLSGELFF. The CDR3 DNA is TGCGCCAGCCGTCGTGAGAGGCCCCTATCCGGGGAGCTGTTTTTT. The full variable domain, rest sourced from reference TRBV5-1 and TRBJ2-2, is KAGVTQTPRYLIKTRGQQVTLSCSPISGHRSVSWYQQTPGQGLQFLFEYFSETQRNKGNFPGRFSGRQFSNSRSEMNVSTLELGDSALYLCASRRERPLSGELFFGEGSRLTVL.

The DNA of the CDR3 is TGTGCCATCAGTGGGATTTCTCGGCTTCCGGGCACTGAAGCTTTCTTT. Its translation: CAISGISRLPGTEAFF. The V and J genes are TRBV10-3 and TRBJ1-1; the D is unclear. V gave up 4 bases and J gave up 4 bases, with 19 bases separating them. The germline CDR1 and CDR2 sequences are ENHRY and SYGVKD. The CDR3 length is 16 residues.

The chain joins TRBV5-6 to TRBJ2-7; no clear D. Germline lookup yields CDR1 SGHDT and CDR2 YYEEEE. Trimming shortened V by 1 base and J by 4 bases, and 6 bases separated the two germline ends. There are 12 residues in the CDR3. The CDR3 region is CASSLMEYEQYF. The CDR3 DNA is TGTGCCAGCAGCTTGATGGAGTACGAGCAGTACTTC. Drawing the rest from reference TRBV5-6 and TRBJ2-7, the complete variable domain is DAGVTQSPTHLIKTRGQQVTLRCSPKSGHDTVSWYQQALGQGPQFIFQYYEEEERQRGNFPDRFSGHQFPNYSSELNVNALLLGDSALYLCASSLMEYEQYFGPGTRLTVT.

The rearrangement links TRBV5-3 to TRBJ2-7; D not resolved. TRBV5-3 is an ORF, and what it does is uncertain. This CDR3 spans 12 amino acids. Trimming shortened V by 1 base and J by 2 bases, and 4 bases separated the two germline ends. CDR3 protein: CARSLYTYEQYF. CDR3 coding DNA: TGTGCCAGAAGCTTGTATACCTACGAGCAGTACTTC.

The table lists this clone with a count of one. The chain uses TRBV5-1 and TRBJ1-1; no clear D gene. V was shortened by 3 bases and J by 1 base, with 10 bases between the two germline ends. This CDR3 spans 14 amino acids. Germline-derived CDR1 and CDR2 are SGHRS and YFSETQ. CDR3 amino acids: CASSSSGRNTEAFF. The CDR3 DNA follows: TGCGCCAGCAGCTCTTCAGGTCGGAACACTGAAGCTTTCTTT.

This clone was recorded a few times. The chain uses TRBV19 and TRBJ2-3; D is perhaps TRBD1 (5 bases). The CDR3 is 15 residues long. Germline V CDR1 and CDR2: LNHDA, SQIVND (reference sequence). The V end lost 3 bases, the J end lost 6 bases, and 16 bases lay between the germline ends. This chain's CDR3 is CASSISTGITDTQYF. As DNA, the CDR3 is TGTGCCAGTAGTATTTCAACAGGAATTACGGATACGCAGTATTTT.

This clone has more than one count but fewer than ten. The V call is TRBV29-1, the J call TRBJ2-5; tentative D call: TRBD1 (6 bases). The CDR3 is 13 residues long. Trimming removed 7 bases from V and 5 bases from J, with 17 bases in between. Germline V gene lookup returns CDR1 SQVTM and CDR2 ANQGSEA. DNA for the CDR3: TGCAGCGCCCGTCATCAGGGGCTGGAGACCCAGTACTTC. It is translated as CSARHQGLETQYF.

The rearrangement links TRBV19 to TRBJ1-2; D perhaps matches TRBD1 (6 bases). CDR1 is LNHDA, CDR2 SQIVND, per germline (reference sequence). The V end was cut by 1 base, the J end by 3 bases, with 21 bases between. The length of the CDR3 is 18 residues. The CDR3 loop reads CASSIVLLGSGVDYGYTF. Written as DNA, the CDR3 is TGTGCCAGTAGTATAGTCCTATTGGGATCAGGGGTCGACTATGGCTACACCTTC.

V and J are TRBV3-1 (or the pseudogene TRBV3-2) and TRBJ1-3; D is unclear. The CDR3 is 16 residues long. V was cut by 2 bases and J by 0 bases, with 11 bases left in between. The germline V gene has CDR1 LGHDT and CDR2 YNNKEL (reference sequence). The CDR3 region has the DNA TGTGCCAGCAGCCAATCCTACCTTTCCTCTGGAAACACCATATATTTT. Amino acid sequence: CASSQSYLSSGNTIYF.

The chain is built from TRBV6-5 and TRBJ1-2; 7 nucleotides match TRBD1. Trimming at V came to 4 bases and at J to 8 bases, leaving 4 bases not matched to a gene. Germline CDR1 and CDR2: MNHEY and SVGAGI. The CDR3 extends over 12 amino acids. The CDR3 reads CASSSTGEGYTF. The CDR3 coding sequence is TGTGCCAGCAGTTCCACAGGGGAGGGCTACACCTTC.

The CDR3 DNA reads as TGTGCCAGCAGCCCGACAGCTGGGCTAGGAGCTTTCTTT. The encoded protein is CASSPTAGLGAFF. V is TRBV9 and J is TRBJ1-1, with D perhaps TRBD1 (5 bases). This CDR3 has 13 amino acids. CDR1 is SGDLS, CDR2 YYNGEE, per germline. Trimming pared 4 bases from V and 10 bases from J, leaving 17 bases between. The variable domain in full, with the rest retrieved from reference TRBV9 and TRBJ1-1, is DSGVTQTPKHLITATGQRVTLRCSPRSGDLSVYWYQQSLDQGLQFLIQYYNGEERAKGNILERFSAQQFPDLHSELNLSSLELGDSALYFCASSPTAGLGAFFGQGTRLTVV.

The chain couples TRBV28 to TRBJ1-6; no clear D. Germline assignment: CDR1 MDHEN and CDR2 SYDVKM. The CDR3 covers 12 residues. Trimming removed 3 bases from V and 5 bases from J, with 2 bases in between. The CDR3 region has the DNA TGTGCCAGCAGTTTTAATAATTCACCCCTCCACTTT. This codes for CASSFNNSPLHF.

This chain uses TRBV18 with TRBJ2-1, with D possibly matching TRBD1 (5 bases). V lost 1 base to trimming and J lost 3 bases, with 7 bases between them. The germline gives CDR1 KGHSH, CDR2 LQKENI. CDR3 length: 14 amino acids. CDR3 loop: CASSPRQGYNEQFF. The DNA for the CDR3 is TGTGCCAGCTCACCACGGCAGGGCTACAATGAGCAGTTCTTC.

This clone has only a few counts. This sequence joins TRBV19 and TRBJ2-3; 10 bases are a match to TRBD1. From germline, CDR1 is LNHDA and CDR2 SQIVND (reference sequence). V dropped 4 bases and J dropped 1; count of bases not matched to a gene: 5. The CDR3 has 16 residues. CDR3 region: CASSKTGTGGTDTQYF. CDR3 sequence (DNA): TGTGCCAGTAGTAAAACGGGGACAGGGGGCACAGATACGCAGTATTTT.

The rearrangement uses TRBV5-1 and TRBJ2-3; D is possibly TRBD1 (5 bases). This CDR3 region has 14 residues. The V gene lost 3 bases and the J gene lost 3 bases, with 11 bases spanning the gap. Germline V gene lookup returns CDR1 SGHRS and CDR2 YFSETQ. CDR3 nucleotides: TGCGCCAGCAGCTCCGGTGGGGCGACAGATACGCAGTATTTT. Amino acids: CASSSGGATDTQYF.

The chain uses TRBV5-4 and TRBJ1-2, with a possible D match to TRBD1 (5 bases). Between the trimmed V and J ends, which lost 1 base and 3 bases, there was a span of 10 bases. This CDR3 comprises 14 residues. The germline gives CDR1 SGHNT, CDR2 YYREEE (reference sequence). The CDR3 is CASSLQQGHYGYTF. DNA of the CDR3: TGTGCCAGCAGCTTGCAGCAGGGTCACTATGGCTACACCTTC.

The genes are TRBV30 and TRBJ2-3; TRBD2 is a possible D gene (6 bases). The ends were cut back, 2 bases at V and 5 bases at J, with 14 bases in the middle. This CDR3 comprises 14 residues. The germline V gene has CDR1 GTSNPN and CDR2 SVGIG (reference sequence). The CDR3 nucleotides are TGTGCCTGGAGTAACGCGGGACGAGGAGATACGCAGTATTTT. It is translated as CAWSNAGRGDTQYF.

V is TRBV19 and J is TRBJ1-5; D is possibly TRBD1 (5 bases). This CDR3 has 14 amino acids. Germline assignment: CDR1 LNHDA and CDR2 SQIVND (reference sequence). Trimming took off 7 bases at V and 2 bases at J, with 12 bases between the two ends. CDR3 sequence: CASNTGSRNQPQHF. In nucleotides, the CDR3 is TGTGCCAGTAATACAGGTAGTCGCAATCAGCCCCAGCATTTT.

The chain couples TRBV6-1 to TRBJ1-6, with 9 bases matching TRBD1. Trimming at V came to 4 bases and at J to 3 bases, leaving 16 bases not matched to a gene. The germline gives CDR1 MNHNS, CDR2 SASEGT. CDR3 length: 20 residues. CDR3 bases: TGTGCCAGCAGTGCGGGGTCGGGACAGGGAACCGGATTCTATAATTCACCCCTCCACTTT. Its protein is CASSAGSGQGTGFYNSPLHF.